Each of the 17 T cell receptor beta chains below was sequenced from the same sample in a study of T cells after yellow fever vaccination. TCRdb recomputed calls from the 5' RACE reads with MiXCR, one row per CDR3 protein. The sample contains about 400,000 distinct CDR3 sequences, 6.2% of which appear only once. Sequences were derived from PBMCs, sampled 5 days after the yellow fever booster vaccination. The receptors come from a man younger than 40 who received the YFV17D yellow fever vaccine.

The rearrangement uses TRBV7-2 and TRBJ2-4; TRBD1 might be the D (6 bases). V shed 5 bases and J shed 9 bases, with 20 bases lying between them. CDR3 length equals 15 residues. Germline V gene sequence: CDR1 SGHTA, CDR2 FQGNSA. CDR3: CASSRRTVYEGIQYF. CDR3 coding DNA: TGTGCCAGCAGCCGTAGGACAGTTTATGAGGGCATTCAGTACTTC.

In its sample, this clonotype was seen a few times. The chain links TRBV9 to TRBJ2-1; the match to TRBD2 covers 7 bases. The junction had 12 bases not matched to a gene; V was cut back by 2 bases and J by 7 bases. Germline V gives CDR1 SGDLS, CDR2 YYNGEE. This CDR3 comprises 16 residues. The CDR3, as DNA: TGTGCCAGCAGCGTGATGGCGGGAGAGGTTCTTAATGAGCAGTTCTTC. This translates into CASSVMAGEVLNEQFF.

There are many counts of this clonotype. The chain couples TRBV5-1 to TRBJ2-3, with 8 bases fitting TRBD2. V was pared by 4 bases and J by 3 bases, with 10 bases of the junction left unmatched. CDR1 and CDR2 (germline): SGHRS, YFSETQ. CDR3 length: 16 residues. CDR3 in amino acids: CASSPAGGGLTDTQYF. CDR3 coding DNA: TGCGCCAGCAGCCCGGCCGGGGGGGGCCTAACAGATACGCAGTATTTT.

The CDR3 here is CSARLDQSTDTQYF. CDR3 DNA sequence: TGCAGTGCTAGACTAGATCAATCCACAGATACGCAGTATTTT. V is TRBV20-1 and J is TRBJ2-3; D call uncertain. V lost 2 bases and J lost 2, with 11 bases in between. The length of the CDR3 is 14 residues. Looked up from germline, CDR1 is DFQATT and CDR2 is SNEGSKA (reference sequence).

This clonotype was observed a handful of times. Written as DNA, the CDR3 is TGTGCCAGCGGACAGGGGGCATCTGGGGCCAACGTCCTGACTTTC. Encoded protein: CASGQGASGANVLTF. V is TRBV12-3 or TRBV12-4 and J is TRBJ2-6; 11 nucleotides agree with TRBD1. The CDR3 covers 15 residues. The V segment lost 8 bases and the J segment 1 base; nucleotides outside the gene matches: 1.

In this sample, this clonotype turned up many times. The CDR3 is CSASDGLAGGEQFF. CDR3 nucleotide sequence: TGCAGTGCTAGTGACGGACTAGCGGGAGGAGAGCAGTTCTTC. The chain carries TRBV20-1 and TRBJ2-1, with 14 bases lining up with TRBD2. The CDR3 is 14 amino acids. Germline CDR1 and CDR2: DFQATT and SNEGSKA (reference sequence). Trimming removed 3 bases from V and 10 bases from J; junction bases left unmatched: 5.

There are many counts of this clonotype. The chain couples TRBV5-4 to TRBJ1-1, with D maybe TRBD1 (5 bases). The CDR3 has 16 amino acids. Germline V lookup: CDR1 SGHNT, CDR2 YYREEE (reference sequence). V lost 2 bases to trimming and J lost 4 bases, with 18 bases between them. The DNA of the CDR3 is TGTGCCAGCAGCTTCGGTAAAGGGGCCTATCTCACTGAAGCTTTCTTT. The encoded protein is CASSFGKGAYLTEAFF.

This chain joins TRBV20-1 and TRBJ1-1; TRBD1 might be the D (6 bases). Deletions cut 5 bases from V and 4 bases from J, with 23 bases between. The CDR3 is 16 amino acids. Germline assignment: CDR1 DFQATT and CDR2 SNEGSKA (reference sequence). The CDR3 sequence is CSAGKSRTIRGTEAFF. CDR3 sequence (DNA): TGCAGTGCTGGCAAATCGCGGACGATCAGGGGCACTGAAGCTTTCTTT.

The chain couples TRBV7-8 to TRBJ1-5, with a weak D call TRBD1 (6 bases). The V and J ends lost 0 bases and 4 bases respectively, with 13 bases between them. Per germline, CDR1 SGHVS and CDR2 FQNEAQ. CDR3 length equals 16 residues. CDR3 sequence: CASSLAGQIHNQPQHF. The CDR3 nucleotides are TGTGCCAGCAGCTTAGCCGGACAGATTCATAATCAGCCCCAGCATTTT.

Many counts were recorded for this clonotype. Written as DNA, the CDR3 is TGTGCCAGCAGTTACTGGGGCCGGGGGCGTGAGACCCAGTACTTC. This encodes CASSYWGRGRETQYF. This chain connects TRBV6-5 to TRBJ2-5, with D perhaps assigned TRBD1 or TRBD2 (6 bases each). V lost 1 base and J 5 bases, leaving 14 bases between the germline ends. Germline CDR1 and CDR2: MNHEY and SVGAGI. This CDR3 has 15 amino acids.

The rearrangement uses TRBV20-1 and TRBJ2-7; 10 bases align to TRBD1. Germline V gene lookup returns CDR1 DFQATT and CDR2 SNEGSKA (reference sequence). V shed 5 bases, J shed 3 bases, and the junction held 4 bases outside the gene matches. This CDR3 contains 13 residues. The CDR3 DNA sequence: TGCAGTGCTGAGGGACAGGGGAGCTACGAGCAGTACTTC. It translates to CSAEGQGSYEQYF.

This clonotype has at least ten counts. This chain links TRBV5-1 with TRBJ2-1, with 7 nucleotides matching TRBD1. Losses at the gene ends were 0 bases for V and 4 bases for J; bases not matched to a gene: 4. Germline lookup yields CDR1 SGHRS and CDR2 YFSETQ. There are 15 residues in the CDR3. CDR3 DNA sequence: TGCGCCAGCAGCTTGGTTTCAGGGGGATACAATGAGCAGTTCTTC. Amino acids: CASSLVSGGYNEQFF. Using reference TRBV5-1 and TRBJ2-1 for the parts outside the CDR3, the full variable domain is KAGVTQTPRYLIKTRGQQVTLSCSPISGHRSVSWYQQTPGQGLQFLFEYFSETQRNKGNFPGRFSGRQFSNSRSEMNVSTLELGDSALYLCASSLVSGGYNEQFFGPGTRLTVL.

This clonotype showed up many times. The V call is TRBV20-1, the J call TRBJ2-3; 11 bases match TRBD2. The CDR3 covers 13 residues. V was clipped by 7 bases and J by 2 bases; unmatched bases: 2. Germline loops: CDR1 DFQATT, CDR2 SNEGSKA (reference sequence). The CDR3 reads CSGLAGYTDTQYF. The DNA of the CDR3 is TGCAGTGGACTAGCGGGATACACAGATACGCAGTATTTT.

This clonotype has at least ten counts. The CDR3 region has the DNA TGTGCCAGCAGGAAGACTAGCGGTTACAATGAGCAGTTCTTC. It codes for CASRKTSGYNEQFF. V gene TRBV2 combines with J gene TRBJ2-1; 9 nucleotides align to TRBD2. After removal of 6 bases from V and 4 bases from J, the junction contained 4 bases not matched to a gene. The germline CDR1 and CDR2 sequences are SNHLY and FYNNEI. The CDR3 spans 14 residues.

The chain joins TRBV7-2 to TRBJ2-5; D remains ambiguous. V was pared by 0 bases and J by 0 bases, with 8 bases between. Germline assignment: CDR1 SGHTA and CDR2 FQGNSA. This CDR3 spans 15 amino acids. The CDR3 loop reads CASSLAGSNQETQYF. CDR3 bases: TGTGCCAGCAGCTTAGCGGGCTCGAACCAAGAGACCCAGTACTTC.

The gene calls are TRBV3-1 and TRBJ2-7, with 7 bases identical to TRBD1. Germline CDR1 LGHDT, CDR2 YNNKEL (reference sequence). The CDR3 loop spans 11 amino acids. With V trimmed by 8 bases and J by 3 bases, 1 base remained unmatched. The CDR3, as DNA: TGTGCCAGCGGGACAGACTACGAGCAGTACTTC. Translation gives CASGTDYEQYF.

This CDR3 is CSVETLGEQFF. Written as DNA, the CDR3 is TGCAGTGTAGAGACCCTCGGGGAGCAGTTCTTC. The V and J genes are TRBV20-1 and TRBJ2-1; D gene unclear. Germline assignment: CDR1 DFQATT and CDR2 SNEGSKA (reference sequence). V dropped 7 bases and J dropped 10 bases, with 14 bases sitting between them. This CDR3 region has 11 residues.